This T cell receptor beta chain was captured in a study of blood T cell repertoires in COVID-19. Overall study context: Material from acute and convalescent COVID-19 was sourced from the United States, Italy and Spain. Nucleic acid was either cDNA or gDNA, and it came from T cells, B-cell-depleted T cells, or PBMCs.

CDR3 length: 14 residues. The trim removed 6 bases at V and 1 base at J, leaving 6 bases unmatched. CDR1 is ENHRY, CDR2 SYGVKD, per germline. TCRdb keeps only in-frame clones here, not all; method: immunoSEQ multiplex PCR. The table shows approximately 120,000 clones, with 81% occurring only once. Sample: peripheral blood. The receptor comes from a man younger than 40 with COVID-19, enrolled during active disease. This chain uses TRBV10-3 with TRBJ2-7; 7 bases agree with TRBD1. The CDR3 reads CAIRRGLGSYEQYF. The CDR3 DNA reads as TGTGCCATCAGGAGGGGGCTCGGGTCCTACGAGCAGTACTTC.